A selection of T cell receptor beta chains follows, all from one sample in a study of blood T cells in healthy people across ages. TCRdb reanalysed the 5' RACE reads using MiXCR and keeps one entry per CDR3 protein. The sample shows 1.5 million to 2 million distinct CDR3 sequences, roughly 52% of them seen only once. The sample taken for sequencing was blood. The receptors come from a woman aged 40 to 55 in good health. Each CDR3 is given with its conserved first and last residue.

J gene: TRBJ2-5; V gene: TRBV15; CDR3 protein: CATSTGLAQETQYF
J gene: TRBJ2-4; V gene: TRBV15; CDR3 protein: CATSRDLNIQYF
J gene: TRBJ2-7; V gene: TRBV7-2; CDR3 protein: CASSFRGRGNSYEQYF
J gene: TRBJ2-4; V gene: TRBV28; CDR3 protein: CASSSGLDIQYF
J gene: TRBJ2-3; V gene: TRBV11-1; CDR3 protein: CASSPRVVDTQYF
J gene: TRBJ1-1; V gene: TRBV11-2; CDR3 protein: CASSRRGADNTEAFF
J gene: NA; V gene: TRBV5-1; CDR3 protein: CASSQTGLAMAETQYF
J gene: TRBJ1-4; V gene: TRBV20-1; CDR3 protein: CSARSEPATNEKLFF
J gene: TRBJ1-2; V gene: TRBV15; CDR3 protein: CATSRDSDYGYTF
J gene: NA; V gene: TRBV24-1; CDR3 protein: CATSDLRTQYF
J gene: TRBJ2-7; V gene: TRBV12-3/TRBV12-4; CDR3 protein: CASSGRDRGEQYF
J gene: TRBJ2-3; V gene: TRBV28; CDR3 protein: CASSHQGAGDTQYF
J gene: TRBJ1-5; V gene: TRBV20-1; CDR3 protein: CSAPPGRNPPQHF
J gene: TRBJ2-5; V gene: TRBV6-2/TRBV6-3; CDR3 protein: CASSYRTSYETQYF
J gene: TRBJ1-2; V gene: TRBV27; CDR3 protein: CASSFSRGTYGYTF
J gene: TRBJ1-5; V gene: TRBV27; CDR3 protein: CASSLDRGHQPQHF
J gene: TRBJ2-5; V gene: TRBV28; CDR3 protein: CASSPRTGIYQETQYF
J gene: TRBJ2-5; V gene: TRBV5-1; CDR3 protein: CASSLASRLGETQYF
J gene: TRBJ2-1; V gene: TRBV6-5; CDR3 protein: CASSYSKAYSYNEQFF
J gene: TRBJ1-1; V gene: TRBV4-1; CDR3 protein: CASSQGDRGNTEAFF
J gene: TRBJ1-2; V gene: TRBV27; CDR3 protein: CASGPPGHFGGYTF
J gene: TRBJ2-5; V gene: TRBV20-1; CDR3 protein: CSAIQAGGQETQYF
J gene: TRBJ2-1; V gene: TRBV9; CDR3 protein: CASSPGLAMGDEQFF
J gene: TRBJ2-3; V gene: TRBV10-3; CDR3 protein: CAISEGLLGTDTQYF